This entry lists 9 T cell receptor beta chains sequenced from one sample in a study of shared clonotypes between healthy human individuals (dated by TCRdb to the early 2020s). The library was produced with the immunoSEQ multiplex PCR assay. TCRdb mirrors the immuneACCESS table, restricted to in-frame sequences. Some clones are absent from its copies; in checked studies, under half trace to an unresolved V gene, and the reason for the others is unknown. The sample records some 240,000 clones, approximately 65% of which are singletons. The ten largest clones capture 11% of the sample. Sequenced: memory CD4+ T cells sorted from blood. The cell subset or site label for this specimen denotes: CD45RA-negative fraction. The receptors originated from a man aged 25 to 45 in good health.

The genes are TRBV6-5 and TRBJ2-1; a weak D match, TRBD1 (5 bases). V dropped 1 base and J dropped 6 bases, with 10 bases sitting between them. CDR1 is MNHEY, CDR2 SVGAGI, per germline. The CDR3 spans 14 residues. CDR3 nucleotide sequence: TGTGCCAGCAGTTACTTGACAGCCCTCAATGAGCAGTTCTTC. Translation: CASSYLTALNEQFF.

The chain is built from TRBV29-1 and TRBJ2-4; D is unclear. Trimming removed 1 base from V and 8 bases from J, with 6 bases in between. The germline CDR1 and CDR2 sequences are SQVTM and ANQGSEA. The CDR3 is 11 amino acids. The CDR3 here is CSVEGIDIQYF. For the CDR3, the DNA is TGCAGCGTTGAAGGTATTGACATTCAGTACTTC.

This clone was observed a handful of times. The CDR3 spells CASSSRLTGELFF. The CDR3 DNA reads TGTGCCAGCAGCTCCAGACTAACCGGGGAGCTGTTTTTT. The V and J genes are TRBV7-2 and TRBJ2-2; a possible D gene is TRBD2 (5 bases). V shed 4 bases and J shed 5 bases, with 8 bases lying between them. Germline V CDR1 and CDR2: SGHTA, FQGNSA. This CDR3 is built from 13 residues.

The chain carries TRBV21-1 and TRBJ1-3; the table calls TRBD1, which could not be checked here. TRBV21-1 is marked as a pseudogene. The CDR3 runs 16 residues. The CDR3 reads CASRAQGAVRGNTIYF. CDR3 DNA sequence: TGTGCCAGCAGGGCACAGGGGGCGGTGAGAGGAAACACCATATATTTT.

This clone was picked up a small number of times. The chain uses TRBV9 and TRBJ1-4; a weak D match, TRBD1 (5 bases). Germline CDR1 is SGDLS and CDR2 is YYNGEE. The CDR3 is 15 residues long. Trimming pared 2 bases from V and 4 bases from J, leaving 12 bases between. CDR3 sequence (DNA): TGTGCCAGCAGCGTGGGCGGACATAGTAATGAAAAACTGTTTTTT. Protein sequence: CASSVGGHSNEKLFF.

V is TRBV10-2 and J is TRBJ1-1; no clear D. The V end was cut by 0 bases, the J end by 6 bases, with 14 bases between. Germline V lookup: CDR1 WSHSY, CDR2 SAAADI. This CDR3 is built from 15 residues. CDR3 nucleotides: TGCGCCAGCAGTGAGTCGATAGGGCCCCTGGCTGAAGCTTTCTTT. Protein product: CASSESIGPLAEAFF.

A single count supports this clone. The V gene is TRBV7-2, the J gene TRBJ1-2; D not resolved. This CDR3 is 18 amino acids long. CDR1 and CDR2 from the germline V gene are SGHTA and FQGNSA. V lost 6 bases and J 4 bases, leaving 27 bases between the germline ends. Here the CDR3 DNA reads TGTGCCAGCAGTAATCCCGGGGTTGGTGTGTATCTGCGCTATGGCTACACCTTC. As protein: CASSNPGVGVYLRYGYTF.

About this clone: This CDR3 is also generated by other DNA sequences in the sample. V usage is TRBV9 and J usage is TRBJ1-5; D remains unclear. This CDR3 comprises 15 residues. Trimming took 0 bases from V and 0 from J, leaving 7 bases between them. The germline gives CDR1 SGDLS, CDR2 YYNGEE. The CDR3 loop reads CASSVGGYSNQPQHF. DNA for the CDR3: TGTGCCAGCAGCGTAGGAGGGTATAGCAATCAGCCCCAGCATTTT.

The gene calls are TRBV6-1 and TRBJ2-7, with TRBD2 matching 11 bases. The CDR3 length is 14 residues. The junction had 6 bases not matched to a gene; V was cut back by 8 bases and J by 3 bases. In germline, CDR1 is MNHNS, CDR2 SASEGT. The CDR3 DNA reads as TGTGCCAGCTGTCTCGGGACTAGCGGCTACGAGCAGTACTTC. It is translated as CASCLGTSGYEQYF.